This is a list of T cell receptor beta chains from one sample in a study of T cell responses to AZD1222 COVID-19 vaccine. The assay was immunoSEQ multiplex PCR, and TCRdb's table has in-frame clones only and misses some. The data contain about 77,000 clones, under 95% of them singletons. This specimen was peripheral blood, taken 28 days after the second AZD1222 dose. The receptors stem from an adult who received the AZD1222 COVID-19 vaccine. Each CDR3 is given with its conserved first and last residue. The order of the fields is D gene, V gene, clone size, J gene, CDR3 DNA, CDR3 protein. The D gene is left open where the match is weak. Not all rows give a size; the values are once, few, many and, for expanded clones, a class.

d_call: TRBD1
v_call: TRBV2
clone_size: NA
j_call: TRBJ1-4
cdr3_nt: TGTGCCAGCAGAGAGGCCAGGGGGTGGGAAAAACTGTTTTTT
cdr3_aa: CASREARGWEKLFF

d_call: NA
v_call: TRBV19
clone_size: NA
j_call: TRBJ1-1
cdr3_nt: TGTGCCAGTATCCCACGATTGGGGGGAGTAGGGAACACTGAAGCTTTCTTT
cdr3_aa: CASIPRLGGVGNTEAFF

d_call: NA
v_call: TRBV9
clone_size: NA
j_call: TRBJ2-5
cdr3_nt: TGTGCCAGCAGCGAAGGTCACAGGGTCGAGGGAAAGACCCAGTACTTC
cdr3_aa: CASSEGHRVEGKTQYF

d_call: TRBD1
v_call: TRBV27
clone_size: NA
j_call: TRBJ1-6
cdr3_nt: TGTGCCAGCAGTTTCGGGACAGGGAGTTCACCCCTCCACTTT
cdr3_aa: CASSFGTGSSPLHF

d_call: TRBD1
v_call: TRBV18
clone_size: NA
j_call: TRBJ2-1
cdr3_nt: TGTGCCAGCTCACAAAGCGCAGGGGGCGCCTACAATGAGCAGTTCTTC
cdr3_aa: CASSQSAGGAYNEQFF

d_call: TRBD1
v_call: TRBV4-1
clone_size: NA
j_call: TRBJ2-3
cdr3_nt: TGCGCCAGCAGCCATGGCGGGACAGGGTGGACAGATACGCAGTATTTT
cdr3_aa: CASSHGGTGWTDTQYF

d_call: TRBD2
v_call: TRBV19
clone_size: few
j_call: TRBJ2-7
cdr3_nt: TGTGCCAGTAGTATCAAGCGGGGGTACGAGCAGTACTTC
cdr3_aa: CASSIKRGYEQYF

d_call: NA
v_call: TRBV6-2/TRBV6-3
clone_size: NA
j_call: TRBJ1-1
cdr3_nt: TGTGCCAGCAGTTACTCGGTCAGGGGGAACACTGAAGCTTTCTTT
cdr3_aa: CASSYSVRGNTEAFF

d_call: TRBD1
v_call: TRBV3-1/TRBV3-2
clone_size: NA
j_call: TRBJ2-7
cdr3_nt: TGTGCCAGCAGCCGCACACAGGGGGAGCAGTACTTC
cdr3_aa: CASSRTQGEQYF

d_call: NA
v_call: TRBV28
clone_size: NA
j_call: TRBJ2-7
cdr3_nt: TGTGCCAGCAGTTTAAGGCCCCTGGGCCGCGAGCAGTACTTC
cdr3_aa: CASSLRPLGREQYF

d_call: TRBD1
v_call: TRBV5-5
clone_size: NA
j_call: TRBJ1-1
cdr3_nt: TGTGCCAGCAGCTTGGCAAGGGACAGGAACACTGAAGCTTTCTTT
cdr3_aa: CASSLARDRNTEAFF

d_call: NA
v_call: TRBV24-1
clone_size: NA
j_call: TRBJ2-1
cdr3_nt: TGTGCCACCCCCAAATGGAGCTCCTACAATGAGCAGTTCTTC
cdr3_aa: CATPKWSSYNEQFF

d_call: NA
v_call: TRBV7-9
clone_size: NA
j_call: TRBJ1-3
cdr3_nt: TGTGCCAGCAGCTTAGCGTTCGGGGGCCTAACTGGAAACACCATATATTTT
cdr3_aa: CASSLAFGGLTGNTIYF

d_call: TRBD1
v_call: TRBV2
clone_size: NA
j_call: TRBJ2-1
cdr3_nt: TGTGCCAGCGATTGGACAGGCTCGAGCTCCTACAATGAGCAGTTCTTC
cdr3_aa: CASDWTGSSSYNEQFF

d_call: NA
v_call: TRBV9
clone_size: NA
j_call: TRBJ2-7
cdr3_nt: TGTGCCAGCAGCGAGTCGGACTGGTCGACGCCCGAGCAGTACTTC
cdr3_aa: CASSESDWSTPEQYF

d_call: NA
v_call: TRBV6-1
clone_size: NA
j_call: TRBJ2-1
cdr3_nt: TGTGCCAGCAGTGAAGGGGACGAGCAGTTCTTC
cdr3_aa: CASSEGDEQFF

d_call: TRBD1
v_call: TRBV6-1
clone_size: NA
j_call: TRBJ1-1
cdr3_nt: TGTGCCAGCAGTGAAGGCAGTAGGGGGCAAACTGAAGCTTTCTTT
cdr3_aa: CASSEGSRGQTEAFF

d_call: NA
v_call: TRBV7-2
clone_size: NA
j_call: TRBJ2-5
cdr3_nt: TGTGCCAGCAGCTTTGGGATAGCGGGCCCAGGGGAGGAGACCCAGTACTTC
cdr3_aa: CASSFGIAGPGEETQYF

d_call: TRBD2
v_call: TRBV29-1
clone_size: NA
j_call: TRBJ2-5
cdr3_nt: TGCAGCGTTGAGACGACTAGCGGGATTCGAGAGACCCAGTACTTC
cdr3_aa: CSVETTSGIRETQYF

d_call: TRBD1
v_call: TRBV25-1
clone_size: NA
j_call: TRBJ1-1
cdr3_nt: TGTGCCAGCAGTTCCGGGACAGGGGTCTCGAACACTGAAGCTTTCTTT
cdr3_aa: CASSSGTGVSNTEAFF

d_call: TRBD2
v_call: TRBV4-1
clone_size: NA
j_call: TRBJ2-7
cdr3_nt: TGCGCCAGCAGCCCGGGACTAGCGTGGATCGAGCAGTACTTC
cdr3_aa: CASSPGLAWIEQYF

d_call: NA
v_call: TRBV12-3/TRBV12-4
clone_size: NA
j_call: TRBJ1-1
cdr3_nt: TGTGCCCTTAGGTCTAGGGTGGGCACTGAAGCTTTCTTT
cdr3_aa: CALRSRVGTEAFF

d_call: TRBD1
v_call: TRBV15
clone_size: NA
j_call: TRBJ1-1
cdr3_nt: TGTGCCACCAGGACAGGGCCGATGAACACTGAAGCTTTCTTT
cdr3_aa: CATRTGPMNTEAFF

d_call: NA
v_call: TRBV19
clone_size: NA
j_call: TRBJ1-4
cdr3_nt: TGTGCCAGTAGTCCCGCCCGGACTGATAATGAAAAACTGTTTTTT
cdr3_aa: CASSPARTDNEKLFF

d_call: NA
v_call: TRBV11-2
clone_size: large
j_call: TRBJ2-2
cdr3_nt: TGTGCCAGCAGCTTAGATTGGGGGGTTACCGGGGAGCTGTTTTTT
cdr3_aa: CASSLDWGVTGELFF

d_call: TRBD1
v_call: TRBV19
clone_size: NA
j_call: TRBJ2-7
cdr3_nt: TGTGCCAGTAAGGGGGAGACAGGGGCCGAGCAGTACTTC
cdr3_aa: CASKGETGAEQYF

d_call: NA
v_call: TRBV27
clone_size: NA
j_call: TRBJ1-2
cdr3_nt: TGTGCCAGCAGTTTTTCCCCTAACTATGGCTACACCTTC
cdr3_aa: CASSFSPNYGYTF

d_call: NA
v_call: TRBV11-2
clone_size: NA
j_call: TRBJ2-7
cdr3_nt: TGTGCCAGCAGCTTAGTTAGGCGGCCCTACGAGCAGTACTTC
cdr3_aa: CASSLVRRPYEQYF

d_call: NA
v_call: TRBV7-9
clone_size: NA
j_call: TRBJ1-6
cdr3_nt: TGTGCCAGCAGCTCGCCCTTCGCAGGCGCTAATTCACCCCTCCACTTT
cdr3_aa: CASSSPFAGANSPLHF

d_call: NA
v_call: TRBV9
clone_size: NA
j_call: TRBJ2-1
cdr3_nt: TGTGCCAGCAGCGTAACGGAGAGCTCCTACAATGAGCAGTTCTTC
cdr3_aa: CASSVTESSYNEQFF

d_call: NA
v_call: TRBV19
clone_size: NA
j_call: TRBJ2-7
cdr3_nt: TGTGCCAGTAGTATAGATCCCCACGGAGCTTACGAGCAGTACTTC
cdr3_aa: CASSIDPHGAYEQYF

d_call: TRBD2
v_call: TRBV5-6
clone_size: NA
j_call: TRBJ2-5
cdr3_nt: TGTGCCAGCAGCTCGGCGAGCGGGAGTGCCCTACAAGAGACCCAGTACTTC
cdr3_aa: CASSSASGSALQETQYF

d_call: NA
v_call: TRBV6-5
clone_size: NA
j_call: TRBJ1-1
cdr3_nt: TGTGCCAGCAGTTACTCGGGTTTTATGGGTCGGACTGAAGCTTTCTTT
cdr3_aa: CASSYSGFMGRTEAFF

d_call: TRBD1
v_call: TRBV5-8
clone_size: NA
j_call: TRBJ2-2
cdr3_nt: TGTGCCAGCGAAAGGACAGGGATGAACACCGGGGAGCTGTTTTTT
cdr3_aa: CASERTGMNTGELFF

d_call: TRBD1
v_call: TRBV5-1
clone_size: NA
j_call: TRBJ2-5
cdr3_nt: TGCGCCAGCAGCTTGGCGGGGACAGGGGGCTTTGAGACCCAGTACTTC
cdr3_aa: CASSLAGTGGFETQYF

d_call: NA
v_call: TRBV18
clone_size: once
j_call: TRBJ2-7
cdr3_nt: TGTGCCAGCTCACCAGGGGACGGAGCTTCCTACGAGCAGTACTTC
cdr3_aa: CASSPGDGASYEQYF

d_call: NA
v_call: TRBV25-1
clone_size: NA
j_call: TRBJ1-1
cdr3_nt: TGTGCCAGCAGTAGGATTACGAACACTGAAGCTTTCTTT
cdr3_aa: CASSRITNTEAFF

d_call: NA
v_call: TRBV4-3
clone_size: NA
j_call: TRBJ2-3
cdr3_nt: TGCGCCAGCAGCCAAGTAGGCCAGGAATCATTCACAGATACGCAGTATTTT
cdr3_aa: CASSQVGQESFTDTQYF

d_call: NA
v_call: TRBV7-9
clone_size: NA
j_call: TRBJ2-1
cdr3_nt: TGTGCCAGCACCAAAGATGGGGGTCTCTATGAGCAGTTCTTC
cdr3_aa: CASTKDGGLYEQFF

d_call: TRBD2
v_call: TRBV27
clone_size: NA
j_call: TRBJ2-7
cdr3_nt: TGTGCCAGCAGACCCTCGGGGGGGGACGAGCAGTACTTC
cdr3_aa: CASRPSGGDEQYF

d_call: TRBD1
v_call: TRBV2
clone_size: NA
j_call: TRBJ1-2
cdr3_nt: TGTGCCAGCAGTGAGGGGCAGGGGGCGGGTAACTATGGCTACACCTTC
cdr3_aa: CASSEGQGAGNYGYTF

d_call: NA
v_call: TRBV2
clone_size: NA
j_call: TRBJ1-6
cdr3_nt: TGTGCCAGCAGCCGACTTCAGGACTATAATTCACCCCTCCACTTT
cdr3_aa: CASSRLQDYNSPLHF

d_call: NA
v_call: TRBV27
clone_size: NA
j_call: TRBJ2-3
cdr3_nt: TGTGCCAGCAGTTTGAGAGGTCGGGGGCGCTCAGATACGCAGTATTTT
cdr3_aa: CASSLRGRGRSDTQYF

d_call: NA
v_call: TRBV10-3
clone_size: NA
j_call: TRBJ1-5
cdr3_nt: TGTGCCATCAGTGAGGGAACGGGGGCTTATAGCAATCAGCCCCAGCATTTT
cdr3_aa: CAISEGTGAYSNQPQHF

d_call: TRBD1
v_call: TRBV24-1
clone_size: once
j_call: TRBJ1-2
cdr3_nt: TGTGCCACCAGTGATCCAGCGGACAGGGCATTCTATGGCTACACCTTC
cdr3_aa: CATSDPADRAFYGYTF

d_call: TRBD1
v_call: TRBV27
clone_size: once
j_call: TRBJ1-2
cdr3_nt: TGTGCCAGCAGGCAAACCGGGACAGGCTATGGCTACACCTTC
cdr3_aa: CASRQTGTGYGYTF

d_call: TRBD1
v_call: TRBV24-1
clone_size: NA
j_call: TRBJ2-3
cdr3_nt: TGTGCCACCAGCGGACAGGGTACAGATACGCAGTATTTT
cdr3_aa: CATSGQGTDTQYF

d_call: NA
v_call: TRBV13
clone_size: NA
j_call: TRBJ2-7
cdr3_nt: TGTGCCAGCAGCAAATACACTGATGGCGAGCAGTACTTC
cdr3_aa: CASSKYTDGEQYF

d_call: NA
v_call: TRBV27
clone_size: NA
j_call: TRBJ2-1
cdr3_nt: TGTGCCAGTCAAGCCCAGCGGGTCTCCTACAATGAGCAGTTCTTC
cdr3_aa: CASQAQRVSYNEQFF

d_call: NA
v_call: TRBV5-1
clone_size: NA
j_call: TRBJ1-1
cdr3_nt: TGCGCCAGCAGCTCCCTAGGGCCAGGGATTAACACTGAAGCTTTCTTT
cdr3_aa: CASSSLGPGINTEAFF

d_call: NA
v_call: TRBV7-9
clone_size: once
j_call: TRBJ2-1
cdr3_nt: TGTGCCAGCAGCGAAGGGACCCGTCCCGATTTGGCGCAGTTCTTC
cdr3_aa: CASSEGTRPDLAQFF

d_call: NA
v_call: TRBV7-9
clone_size: once
j_call: TRBJ2-1
cdr3_nt: TGTGCCAGCAGCTTAATACCCCCGGAGGGGGCGCGGTACAATGAGCAGTTCTTC
cdr3_aa: CASSLIPPEGARYNEQFF

d_call: TRBD1
v_call: TRBV30
clone_size: NA
j_call: TRBJ1-6
cdr3_nt: TGTGCCTGGGACAGGGATGGAAATAATTCACCCCTCCACTTT
cdr3_aa: CAWDRDGNNSPLHF

d_call: NA
v_call: TRBV5-1
clone_size: NA
j_call: TRBJ1-2
cdr3_nt: TGCGCCAGCAGCTTTTTCAGGGGCGATGGCTACACCTTC
cdr3_aa: CASSFFRGDGYTF